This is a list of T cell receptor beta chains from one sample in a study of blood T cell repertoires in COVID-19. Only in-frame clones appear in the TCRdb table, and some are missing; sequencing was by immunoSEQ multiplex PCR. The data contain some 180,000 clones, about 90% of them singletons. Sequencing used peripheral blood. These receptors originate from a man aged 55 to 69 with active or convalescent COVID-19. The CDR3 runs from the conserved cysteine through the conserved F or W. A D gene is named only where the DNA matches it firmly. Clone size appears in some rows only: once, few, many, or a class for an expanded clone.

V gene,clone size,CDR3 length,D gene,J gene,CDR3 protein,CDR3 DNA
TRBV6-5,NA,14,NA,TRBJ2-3,CASGSGGAGATQYF,TGTGCCAGCGGTTCTGGGGGGGCTGGGGCAACGCAGTATTTT
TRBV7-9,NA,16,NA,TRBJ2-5,CASSLGRETRAETQYF,TGTGCCAGCAGCTTAGGACGAGAGACTAGGGCGGAGACCCAGTACTTC
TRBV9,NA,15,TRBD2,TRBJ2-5,CASSVQAGHQETQYF,TGTGCCAGCAGCGTCCAAGCGGGGCACCAAGAGACCCAGTACTTC
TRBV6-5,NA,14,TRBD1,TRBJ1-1,CASSYYRGYTEAFF,TGTGCCAGCAGTTACTACAGGGGGTACACTGAAGCTTTCTTT
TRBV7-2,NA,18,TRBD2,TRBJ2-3,CASSLAVQLAGGPDTQYF,TGTGCCAGCAGCTTAGCCGTACAACTAGCGGGGGGGCCCGATACGCAGTATTTT
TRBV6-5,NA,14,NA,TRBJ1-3,CASSSDRSGNTIYF,TGTGCCAGCAGTTCAGACAGATCTGGAAACACCATATATTTT
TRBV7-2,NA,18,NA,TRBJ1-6,CASSSPAGIRLGSSPLHF,TGTGCCAGCAGCTCCCCGGCGGGGATAAGGCTCGGAAGTTCACCCCTCCACTTT
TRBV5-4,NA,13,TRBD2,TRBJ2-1,CAGGAGGDNEQFF,TGTGCCGGCGGAGCGGGGGGGGACAATGAGCAGTTCTTC
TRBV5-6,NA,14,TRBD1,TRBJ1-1,CASSSGTGARGAFF,TGTGCCAGCAGCTCCGGGACAGGCGCCCGGGGAGCTTTCTTT
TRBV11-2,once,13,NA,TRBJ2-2,CASRLTAAGELFF,TGTGCCAGCAGATTAACCGCTGCGGGGGAGCTGTTTTTT
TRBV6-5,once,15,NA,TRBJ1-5,CASSYSFGSNQPQHF,TGTGCCAGCAGTTACTCGTTCGGTAGCAATCAGCCCCAGCATTTT
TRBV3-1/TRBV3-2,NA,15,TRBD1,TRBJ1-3,CASSPGTVSRNTIYF,TGTGCCAGCAGCCCAGGGACAGTTAGTAGAAACACCATATATTTT
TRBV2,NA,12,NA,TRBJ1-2,CASVEGGYGYTF,TGTGCCAGCGTTGAGGGGGGGTATGGCTACACCTTC
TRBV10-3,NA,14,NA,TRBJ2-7,CAISTPGEGDEQYF,TGTGCCATCTCCACCCCGGGGGAAGGTGACGAGCAGTACTTC
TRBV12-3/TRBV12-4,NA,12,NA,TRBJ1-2,CASSLQGRGYTF,TGTGCCAGCAGTCTACAGGGTCGGGGCTACACCTTC
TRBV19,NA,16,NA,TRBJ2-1,CASSIVGRSSYNEQFF,TGTGCCAGTAGTATTGTGGGGCGTAGCTCCTACAATGAGCAGTTCTTC
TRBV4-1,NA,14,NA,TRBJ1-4,CASSQERVHEKLFF,TGCGCCAGCAGCCAAGAGAGGGTACATGAAAAACTGTTTTTT
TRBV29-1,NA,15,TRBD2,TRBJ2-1,CSVPGRANEYNEQFF,TGCAGCGTCCCAGGGAGGGCGAATGAGTACAATGAGCAGTTCTTC
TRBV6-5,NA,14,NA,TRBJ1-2,CASTKQGVTSGYTF,TGTGCCAGCACCAAACAGGGTGTAACGTCTGGCTACACCTTC
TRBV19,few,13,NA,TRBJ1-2,CASSIKLNYGYTF,TGTGCCAGTAGTATAAAACTTAACTATGGCTACACCTTC
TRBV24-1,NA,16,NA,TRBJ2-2,CATSAFADGSAGELFF,TGTGCCACCAGTGCTTTCGCAGATGGCTCCGCCGGGGAGCTGTTTTTT
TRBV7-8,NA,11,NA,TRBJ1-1,CASSRGGEAFF,TGTGCCAGCAGTAGGGGGGGTGAAGCTTTCTTT
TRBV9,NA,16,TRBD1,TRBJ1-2,CASSVGGTGANYGYTF,TGTGCCAGCAGCGTAGGCGGGACAGGGGCTAACTATGGCTACACCTTC
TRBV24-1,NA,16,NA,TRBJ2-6,CATSDFSGGGANVLTF,TGTGCCACCAGTGATTTTTCCGGAGGCGGGGCCAACGTCCTGACTTTC
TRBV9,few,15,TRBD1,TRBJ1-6,CASSVGQTGVSPLHF,TGTGCCAGCAGCGTAGGTCAGACAGGGGTGTCACCCCTCCACTTT
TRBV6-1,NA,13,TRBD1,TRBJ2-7,CASSDRGHYEQYF,TGTGCCAGCAGTGACAGGGGGCACTACGAGCAGTACTTC
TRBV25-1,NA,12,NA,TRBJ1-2,CASSGSDYGYTF,TGTGCCAGCAGTGGCTCGGACTATGGCTACACCTTC
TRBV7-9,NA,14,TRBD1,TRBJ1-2,CASSPGTGGHGYTF,TGTGCCAGCAGCCCCGGGACAGGGGGCCATGGCTACACCTTC
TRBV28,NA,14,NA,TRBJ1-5,CASNLFYSNQPQHF,TGTGCCAGCAATCTCTTTTATAGCAATCAGCCCCAGCATTTT
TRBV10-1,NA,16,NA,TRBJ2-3,CASSVPGTRRTDTQYF,TGCGCCAGCAGTGTGCCCGGGACACGTCGGACAGATACGCAGTATTTT
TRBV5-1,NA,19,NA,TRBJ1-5,CASTEIKQVRPYSNQPQHF,TGCGCCAGCACCGAAATAAAACAGGTGAGACCATATAGCAATCAGCCCCAGCATTTT
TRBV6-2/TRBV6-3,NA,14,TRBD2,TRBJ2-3,CASSRGLAGAKQYF,TGTGCCAGCAGTCGTGGACTAGCGGGGGCCAAGCAGTATTTT
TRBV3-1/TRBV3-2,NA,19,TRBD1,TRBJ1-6,CASSRNLVPGTVNNSPLHF,TGTGCCAGCAGCCGGAATCTCGTCCCCGGGACAGTTAATAATTCACCCCTCCACTTT
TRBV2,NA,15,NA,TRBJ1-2,CASSEALRQDYGYTF,TGTGCCAGCAGTGAAGCTTTAAGGCAGGACTATGGCTACACCTTC
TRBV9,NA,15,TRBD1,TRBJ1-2,CASSVGGGSFYGYTF,TGTGCCAGCAGCGTAGGAGGGGGCTCGTTTTATGGCTACACCTTC
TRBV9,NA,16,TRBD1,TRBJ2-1,CASSVARDRGLNEQFF,TGTGCCAGCAGCGTAGCCCGGGACAGGGGGCTTAATGAGCAGTTCTTC
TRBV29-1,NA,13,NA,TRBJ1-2,CSVEGGEVYGYTF,TGCAGCGTTGAAGGAGGGGAGGTCTATGGCTACACCTTC
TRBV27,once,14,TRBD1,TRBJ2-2,CASLGQINTGELFF,TGTGCCAGCCTGGGACAGATAAACACCGGGGAGCTGTTTTTT
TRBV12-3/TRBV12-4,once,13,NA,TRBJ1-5,CASGQNSNQPQHF,TGTGCCAGCGGACAGAATAGCAATCAGCCCCAGCATTTT
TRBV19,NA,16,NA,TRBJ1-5,CASSSKQVHSNQPQHF,TGTGCCAGTAGTTCAAAACAGGTGCATAGCAATCAGCCCCAGCATTTT
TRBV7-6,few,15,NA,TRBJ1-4,CASNLAGGPGEKLFF,TGTGCCAGCAACTTAGCGGGGGGGCCCGGGGAAAAACTGTTTTTT
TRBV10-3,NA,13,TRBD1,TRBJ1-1,CAITDRGNTEAFF,TGTGCCATCACGGACAGGGGCAACACTGAAGCTTTCTTT
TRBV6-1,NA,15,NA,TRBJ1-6,CASSEGGTPNSPLHF,TGTGCCAGCAGTGAGGGGGGAACCCCAAATTCACCCCTCCACTTT
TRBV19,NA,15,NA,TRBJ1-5,CASTNNPGGAQPQHF,TGTGCCAGTACCAACAACCCCGGAGGCGCTCAGCCCCAGCATTTT
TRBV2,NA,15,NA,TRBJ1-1,CASSRSPPEDTEAFF,TGTGCCAGCAGTCGGTCTCCCCCGGAGGACACTGAAGCTTTCTTT
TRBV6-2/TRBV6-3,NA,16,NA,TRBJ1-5,CASSRGPRDSNQPQHF,TGTGCCAGCAGCCGAGGGCCCAGAGATAGCAATCAGCCCCAGCATTTT
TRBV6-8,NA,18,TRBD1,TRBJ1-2,CASRYIWDSSPGLGGYTF,TGTGCCAGCCGGTATATTTGGGACAGTTCTCCGGGTTTGGGAGGCTACACCTTC
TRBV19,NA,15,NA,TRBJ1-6,CASSVFQGKGSPLHF,TGTGCCAGTAGTGTCTTCCAGGGGAAGGGTTCACCCCTCCACTTT
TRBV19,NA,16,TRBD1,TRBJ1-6,CASRTGSRRYNSPLHF,TGTGCCAGTAGGACAGGGAGCCGACGCTATAATTCACCCCTCCACTTT
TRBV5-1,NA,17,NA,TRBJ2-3,CASSLKGGSNYGNAQYF,TGCGCCAGCAGCTTAAAAGGGGGATCGAATTATGGTAACGCGCAGTATTTT
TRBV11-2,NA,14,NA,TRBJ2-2,CASSFPVRTGELFF,TGTGCCAGCAGCTTCCCCGTACGGACCGGGGAGCTGTTTTTT
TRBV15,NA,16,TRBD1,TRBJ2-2,CATSRGPGQGTGELFF,TGTGCCACCAGCAGAGGCCCGGGACAGGGAACCGGGGAGCTGTTTTTT
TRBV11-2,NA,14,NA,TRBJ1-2,CASSLTGTRGGYTF,TGTGCCAGCAGCTTAACCGGGACTCGGGGAGGCTACACCTTC
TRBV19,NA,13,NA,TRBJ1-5,CASSRVLGEPQHF,TGTGCCAGTAGCAGGGTCCTCGGAGAGCCCCAGCATTTT
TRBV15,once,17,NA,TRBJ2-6,CATSTDRKSSGANVLTF,TGTGCCACCAGCACCGACAGGAAAAGTTCTGGGGCCAACGTCCTGACTTTC
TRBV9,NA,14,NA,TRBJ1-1,CASSVVMGPTEAFF,TGTGCCAGCAGCGTAGTCATGGGGCCGACTGAAGCTTTCTTT
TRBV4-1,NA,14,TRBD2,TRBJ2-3,CASSQGLVQDTQYF,TGCGCCAGCAGCCAGGGACTAGTTCAAGATACGCAGTATTTT
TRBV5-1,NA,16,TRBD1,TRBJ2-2,CASSLIGQGIPGELFF,TGCGCCAGCAGCTTGATAGGACAGGGGATCCCCGGGGAGCTGTTTTTT
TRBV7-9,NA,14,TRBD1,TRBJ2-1,CASSDGQAYNEQFF,TGTGCCAGCAGCGACGGACAGGCCTACAATGAGCAGTTCTTC